This is a list of T cell receptor beta chains from one sample in a study of T cell responses to AZD1222 COVID-19 vaccine. Clones were sequenced by immunoSEQ multiplex PCR, and TCRdb holds only the in-frame ones, with some missing. The sample contains some 150,000 clones, around 95% of which appear only once. The source was peripheral blood, collected on day 0 of AZD1222 vaccination. Receptor source: an adult in good health. CDR3s include the opening cysteine and the closing phenylalanine or tryptophan. Fields, in order: J gene, D gene, V gene, clone size, CDR3 protein, CDR3 DNA. The D gene is left open where the match is weak. Some rows mark clone size as missing; the rest say once, few, many or name a class of expanded clone.

j_gene: TRBJ2-1; d_gene: .; v_gene: TRBV29-1; abundance: .; CDR3aa: CSVPPERAYYEQFF; CDR3nt: TGCAGCGTCCCCCCTGAGCGCGCATATTATGAGCAGTTCTTC
j_gene: TRBJ2-5; d_gene: .; v_gene: TRBV7-3; abundance: .; CDR3aa: CASSLRGETQYF; CDR3nt: TGTGCCAGCAGCCTGCGCGGGGAGACCCAGTACTTC
j_gene: TRBJ2-1; d_gene: TRBD1; v_gene: TRBV11-3; abundance: .; CDR3aa: CASSYSGTGVNEQFF; CDR3nt: TGTGCCAGCAGCTATTCCGGGACAGGGGTCAATGAGCAGTTCTTC
j_gene: TRBJ1-1; d_gene: .; v_gene: TRBV11-3; abundance: .; CDR3aa: CASSLNGKGEELLCEAFF; CDR3nt: TGTGCCAGCAGCTTAAATGGGAAAGGGGAGGAATTATTGTGTGAAGCTTTCTTT
j_gene: TRBJ1-2; d_gene: .; v_gene: TRBV6-2/TRBV6-3; abundance: once; CDR3aa: CASSYERSGNYGYTF; CDR3nt: TGTGCCAGCAGTTATGAGAGGTCGGGCAACTATGGCTACACCTTC
j_gene: TRBJ2-1; d_gene: TRBD2; v_gene: TRBV9; abundance: .; CDR3aa: CASSVVGLAGVSYNEQFF; CDR3nt: TGTGCCAGCAGCGTAGTCGGACTAGCGGGAGTGTCCTACAATGAGCAGTTCTTC
j_gene: TRBJ2-1; d_gene: TRBD2; v_gene: TRBV6-5; abundance: .; CDR3aa: CASSYMASGFNEQFF; CDR3nt: TGTGCCAGCAGTTACATGGCTAGCGGTTTCAATGAGCAGTTCTTC
j_gene: TRBJ1-2; d_gene: TRBD1; v_gene: TRBV7-9; abundance: few; CDR3aa: CASSLTGQGHFVMGDGYTF; CDR3nt: TGTGCCAGCAGCCTGACTGGACAGGGGCATTTTGTTATGGGGGATGGCTACACCTTC
j_gene: TRBJ1-1; d_gene: .; v_gene: TRBV29-1; abundance: .; CDR3aa: CSVVGPPHTEAFF; CDR3nt: TGCAGCGTTGTCGGCCCGCCGCACACTGAAGCTTTCTTT
j_gene: TRBJ1-5; d_gene: .; v_gene: TRBV7-9; abundance: .; CDR3aa: CASSLVDVRGWDNQPQHF; CDR3nt: TGTGCCAGCAGCTTAGTTGATGTCAGGGGATGGGACAATCAGCCCCAGCATTTT
j_gene: TRBJ1-3; d_gene: .; v_gene: TRBV28; abundance: .; CDR3aa: CASSPSSGRRNTIYF; CDR3nt: TGTGCCAGCAGTCCCTCTTCGGGAAGGAGAAACACCATATATTTT
j_gene: TRBJ2-3; d_gene: TRBD2; v_gene: TRBV3-1/TRBV3-2; abundance: .; CDR3aa: CASSQVGLGADTQYF; CDR3nt: TGTGCCAGCAGCCAGGTGGGACTAGGAGCAGATACGCAGTATTTT
j_gene: TRBJ2-6; d_gene: .; v_gene: TRBV3-1/TRBV3-2; abundance: .; CDR3aa: CASSGRRVGANVLTF; CDR3nt: TGTGCCAGCAGCGGCCGAAGGGTTGGGGCCAACGTCCTGACTTTC
j_gene: TRBJ2-3; d_gene: .; v_gene: TRBV27; abundance: .; CDR3aa: CASSLAAGLEGDTQYF; CDR3nt: TGTGCCAGCAGTTTAGCGGCAGGGCTAGAGGGAGATACGCAGTATTTT
j_gene: TRBJ2-3; d_gene: .; v_gene: TRBV7-8; abundance: once; CDR3aa: CASSLGLHTDTQYF; CDR3nt: TGTGCCAGCAGCCTAGGACTGCACACAGATACGCAGTATTTT
j_gene: TRBJ1-5; d_gene: .; v_gene: TRBV19; abundance: .; CDR3aa: CASSHRDGFDNQPQHF; CDR3nt: TGTGCCAGTAGTCACCGGGACGGTTTCGATAATCAGCCCCAGCATTTT
j_gene: TRBJ2-1; d_gene: .; v_gene: TRBV28; abundance: few; CDR3aa: CASSLGAYNEQFF; CDR3nt: TGTGCCAGCAGTTTAGGGGCCTACAATGAGCAGTTCTTC
j_gene: TRBJ1-4; d_gene: TRBD1; v_gene: TRBV7-9; abundance: .; CDR3aa: CASSLGTANEKLFF; CDR3nt: TGTGCCAGCAGCTTGGGGACAGCTAATGAAAAACTGTTTTTT
j_gene: TRBJ1-2; d_gene: TRBD1; v_gene: TRBV9; abundance: .; CDR3aa: CASSEERGRVDGYTF; CDR3nt: TGTGCCAGCAGCGAGGAGAGGGGGCGCGTGGATGGCTACACCTTC
j_gene: TRBJ1-2; d_gene: TRBD1; v_gene: TRBV28; abundance: .; CDR3aa: CASSDPGQGSGYTF; CDR3nt: TGTGCCAGCTCGGACCCGGGACAGGGGTCTGGCTACACCTTC
j_gene: TRBJ1-2; d_gene: .; v_gene: TRBV10-3; abundance: .; CDR3aa: CAISESREAYGYTF; CDR3nt: TGTGCCATCAGTGAGTCGCGGGAGGCCTATGGCTACACCTTC
j_gene: TRBJ1-2; d_gene: TRBD1; v_gene: TRBV30; abundance: .; CDR3aa: CARGTGENGYTF; CDR3nt: TGTGCCCGTGGGACAGGGGAAAATGGCTACACCTTC
j_gene: TRBJ1-1; d_gene: .; v_gene: TRBV4-1; abundance: .; CDR3aa: CASSQGNGGEAFF; CDR3nt: TGCGCCAGCAGCCAAGGAAATGGAGGTGAAGCTTTCTTT
j_gene: TRBJ2-2; d_gene: .; v_gene: TRBV7-9; abundance: .; CDR3aa: CASRETRGEAGELFF; CDR3nt: TGTGCCAGCCGCGAAACTAGGGGTGAGGCCGGGGAGCTGTTTTTT
j_gene: TRBJ2-2; d_gene: .; v_gene: TRBV4-1; abundance: once; CDR3aa: CASSPILRTGELFF; CDR3nt: TGCGCCAGCAGCCCGATTCTCCGCACCGGGGAGCTGTTTTTT
j_gene: TRBJ2-2; d_gene: .; v_gene: TRBV2; abundance: .; CDR3aa: CASRSSPTGELFF; CDR3nt: TGTGCCAGCAGATCCAGTCCTACCGGGGAGCTGTTTTTT
j_gene: TRBJ2-1; d_gene: TRBD2; v_gene: TRBV27; abundance: .; CDR3aa: CASSLWEGPYNEQFF; CDR3nt: TGTGCCAGCAGTTTGTGGGAGGGCCCCTACAATGAGCAGTTCTTC
j_gene: TRBJ1-6; d_gene: .; v_gene: TRBV27; abundance: .; CDR3aa: CASSLSGGGNSPLHF; CDR3nt: TGTGCCAGCAGTTTATCGGGGGGGGGTAATTCACCCCTCCACTTT
j_gene: TRBJ1-2; d_gene: .; v_gene: TRBV4-3; abundance: .; CDR3aa: CASSQSLGQNYGYTF; CDR3nt: TGCGCCAGCAGCCAATCCTTAGGACAGAACTATGGCTACACCTTC
j_gene: TRBJ1-3; d_gene: TRBD1; v_gene: TRBV29-1; abundance: .; CDR3aa: CSAAGGSGGNTIYF; CDR3nt: TGCAGCGCGGCAGGGGGCTCGGGTGGAAACACCATATATTTT
j_gene: TRBJ2-1; d_gene: TRBD2; v_gene: TRBV6-1; abundance: .; CDR3aa: CASSEEAGGYNEQFF; CDR3nt: TGTGCCAGCAGTGAAGAAGCGGGAGGATACAATGAGCAGTTCTTC
j_gene: TRBJ1-2; d_gene: .; v_gene: TRBV7-2; abundance: .; CDR3aa: CASSLALGAKGYTF; CDR3nt: TGTGCCAGCAGCTTAGCGCTAGGGGCGAAAGGCTACACCTTC
j_gene: TRBJ1-1; d_gene: .; v_gene: TRBV3-1/TRBV3-2; abundance: few; CDR3aa: CASSQDRGTEAFF; CDR3nt: TGTGCCAGCAGCCAAGACAGGGGCACTGAAGCTTTCTTT
j_gene: TRBJ2-2; d_gene: .; v_gene: TRBV4-3; abundance: .; CDR3aa: CASSQDQGGTGGELFF; CDR3nt: TGCGCCAGCAGCCAAGATCAGGGGGGAACCGGCGGGGAGCTGTTTTTT
j_gene: TRBJ1-5; d_gene: .; v_gene: TRBV10-3; abundance: .; CDR3aa: CATGGDGNQPQHF; CDR3nt: TGTGCCACCGGCGGGGATGGCAATCAGCCCCAGCATTTT
j_gene: TRBJ2-1; d_gene: .; v_gene: TRBV27; abundance: .; CDR3aa: CASRNLVDEQFF; CDR3nt: TGTGCCAGCAGGAACCTCGTTGATGAGCAGTTCTTC
j_gene: TRBJ2-5; d_gene: TRBD1; v_gene: TRBV2; abundance: .; CDR3aa: CASSVTGGWETQYF; CDR3nt: TGTGCCAGCAGTGTTACAGGGGGCTGGGAGACCCAGTACTTC
j_gene: TRBJ1-3; d_gene: .; v_gene: TRBV28; abundance: once; CDR3aa: CASSLWGGPGNTIYF; CDR3nt: TGTGCCAGCAGTTTATGGGGGGGCCCCGGAAACACCATATATTTT